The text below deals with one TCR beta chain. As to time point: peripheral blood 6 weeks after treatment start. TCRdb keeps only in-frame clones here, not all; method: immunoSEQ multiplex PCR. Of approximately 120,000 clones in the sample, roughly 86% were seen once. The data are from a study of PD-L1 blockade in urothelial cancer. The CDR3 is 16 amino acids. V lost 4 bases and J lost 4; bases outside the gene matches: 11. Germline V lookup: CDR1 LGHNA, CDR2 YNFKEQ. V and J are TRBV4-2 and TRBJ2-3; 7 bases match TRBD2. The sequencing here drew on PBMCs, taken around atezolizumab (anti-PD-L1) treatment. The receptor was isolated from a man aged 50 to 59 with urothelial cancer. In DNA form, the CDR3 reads TGTGCCAGCAGCCGGGCGAGCGGGAAAGTTCCAGATACGCAGTATTTT. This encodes CASSRASGKVPDTQYF.